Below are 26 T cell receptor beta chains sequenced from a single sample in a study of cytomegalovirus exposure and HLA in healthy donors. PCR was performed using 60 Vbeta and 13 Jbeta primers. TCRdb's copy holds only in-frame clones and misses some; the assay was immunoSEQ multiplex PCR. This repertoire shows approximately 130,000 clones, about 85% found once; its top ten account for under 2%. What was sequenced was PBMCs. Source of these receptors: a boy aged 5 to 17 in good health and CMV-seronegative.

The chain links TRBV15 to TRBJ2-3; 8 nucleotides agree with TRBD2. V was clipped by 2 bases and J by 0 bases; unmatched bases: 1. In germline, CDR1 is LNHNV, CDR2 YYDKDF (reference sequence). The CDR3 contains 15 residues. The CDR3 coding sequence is TGTGCCACCAGCAGAACTAGCGGAAGCACAGATACGCAGTATTTT. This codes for CATSRTSGSTDTQYF.

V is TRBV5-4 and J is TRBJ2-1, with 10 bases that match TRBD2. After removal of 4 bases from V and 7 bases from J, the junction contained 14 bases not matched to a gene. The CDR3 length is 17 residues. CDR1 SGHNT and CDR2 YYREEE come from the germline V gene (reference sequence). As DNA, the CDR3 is TGTGCCAGCAGCCCACCCAAGCTAGCGGGGGTTGGAAATGAGCAGTTCTTC. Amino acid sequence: CASSPPKLAGVGNEQFF.

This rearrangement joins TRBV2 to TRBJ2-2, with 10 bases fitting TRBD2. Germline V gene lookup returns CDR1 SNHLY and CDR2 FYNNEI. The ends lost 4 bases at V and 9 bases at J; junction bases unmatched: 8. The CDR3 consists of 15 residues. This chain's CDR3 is CASSVPGTSVRELFF. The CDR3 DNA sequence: TGTGCCAGCAGTGTCCCTGGGACTAGCGTTCGGGAGCTGTTTTTT.

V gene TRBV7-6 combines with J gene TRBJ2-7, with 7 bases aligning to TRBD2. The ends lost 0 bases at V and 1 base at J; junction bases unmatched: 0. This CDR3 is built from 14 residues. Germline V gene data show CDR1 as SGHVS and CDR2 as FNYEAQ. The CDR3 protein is CASSLAGGSYEQYF. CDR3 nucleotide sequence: TGTGCCAGCAGCTTAGCGGGGGGGTCCTACGAGCAGTACTTC.

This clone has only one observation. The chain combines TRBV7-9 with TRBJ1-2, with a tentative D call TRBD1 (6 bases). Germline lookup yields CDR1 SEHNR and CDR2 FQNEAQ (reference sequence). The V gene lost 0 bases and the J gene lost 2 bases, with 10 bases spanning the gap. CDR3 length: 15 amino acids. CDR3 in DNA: TGTGCCAGCAGCTTAGCCGGGGGGCAGAACTATGGCTACACCTTC. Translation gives CASSLAGGQNYGYTF.

The CDR3 here is CASSQLWTSGRWEETQYF. For the CDR3, the DNA is TGTGCCAGCAGCCAATTGTGGACTAGCGGGAGATGGGAAGAGACCCAGTACTTC. The chain couples TRBV14 to TRBJ2-5; 13 bases agree with TRBD2. CDR1 is SGHDN and CDR2 is FVKESK in the germline V gene. The CDR3 totals 18 residues. Trimming removed 2 bases from V and 3 bases from J; junction bases left unmatched: 9.

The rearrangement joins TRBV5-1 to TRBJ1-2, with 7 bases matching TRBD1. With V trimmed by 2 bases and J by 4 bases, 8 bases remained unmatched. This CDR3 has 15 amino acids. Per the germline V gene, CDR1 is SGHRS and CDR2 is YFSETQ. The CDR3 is CASSLGGELAYGYTF. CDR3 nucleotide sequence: TGCGCCAGCAGCTTAGGGGGCGAGTTGGCCTATGGCTACACCTTC.

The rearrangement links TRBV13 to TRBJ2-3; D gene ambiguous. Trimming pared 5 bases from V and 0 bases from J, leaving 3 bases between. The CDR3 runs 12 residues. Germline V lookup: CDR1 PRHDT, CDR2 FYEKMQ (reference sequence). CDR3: CASSPSTDTQYF. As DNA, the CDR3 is TGTGCCAGCAGCCCAAGCACAGATACGCAGTATTTT.

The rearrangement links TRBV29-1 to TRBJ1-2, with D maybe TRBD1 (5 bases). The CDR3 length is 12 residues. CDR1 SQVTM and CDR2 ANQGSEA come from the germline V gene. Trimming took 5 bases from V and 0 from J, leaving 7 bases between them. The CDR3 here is CSVRQSNYGYTF. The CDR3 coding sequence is TGCAGCGTTCGACAGTCTAACTATGGCTACACCTTC.

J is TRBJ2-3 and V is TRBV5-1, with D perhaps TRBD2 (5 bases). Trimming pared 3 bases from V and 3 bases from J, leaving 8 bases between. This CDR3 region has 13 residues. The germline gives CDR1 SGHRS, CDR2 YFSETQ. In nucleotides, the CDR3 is TGCGCCAGCAGCTACGGGGAAACAGATACGCAGTATTTT. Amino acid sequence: CASSYGETDTQYF.

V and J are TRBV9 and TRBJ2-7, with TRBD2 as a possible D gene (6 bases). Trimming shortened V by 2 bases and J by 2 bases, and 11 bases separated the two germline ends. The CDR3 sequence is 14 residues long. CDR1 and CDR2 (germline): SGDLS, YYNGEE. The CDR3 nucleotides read TGTGCCAGCAGCGTCGGGACTTTAACCTACGAGCAGTACTTC. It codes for CASSVGTLTYEQYF. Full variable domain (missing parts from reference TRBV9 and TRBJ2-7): DSGVTQTPKHLITATGQRVTLRCSPRSGDLSVYWYQQSLDQGLQFLIQYYNGEERAKGNILERFSAQQFPDLHSELNLSSLELGDSALYFCASSVGTLTYEQYFGPGTRLTVT.

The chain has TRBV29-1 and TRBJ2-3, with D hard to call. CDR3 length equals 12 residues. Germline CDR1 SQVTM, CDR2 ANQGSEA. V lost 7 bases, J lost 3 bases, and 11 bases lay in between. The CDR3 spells CSGIQQTDTQYF. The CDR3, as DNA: TGCAGCGGAATACAACAAACAGATACGCAGTATTTT.

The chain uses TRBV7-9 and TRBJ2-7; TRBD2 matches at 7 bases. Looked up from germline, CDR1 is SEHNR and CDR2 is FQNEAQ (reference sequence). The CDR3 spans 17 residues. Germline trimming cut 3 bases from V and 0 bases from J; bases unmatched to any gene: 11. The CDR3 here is CASSLRGLRKSSYEQYF. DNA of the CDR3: TGTGCCAGCAGCTTGCGGGGGTTGAGGAAGAGCTCCTACGAGCAGTACTTC.

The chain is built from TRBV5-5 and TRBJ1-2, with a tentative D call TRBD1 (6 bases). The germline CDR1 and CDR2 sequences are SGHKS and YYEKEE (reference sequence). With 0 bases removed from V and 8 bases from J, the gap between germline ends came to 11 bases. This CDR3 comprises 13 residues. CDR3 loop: CASSLGQEKGYTF. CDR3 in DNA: TGTGCCAGCAGCTTGGGACAGGAAAAGGGCTACACCTTC. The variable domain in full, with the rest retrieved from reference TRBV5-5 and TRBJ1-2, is DAGVTQSPTHLIKTRGQQVTLRCSPISGHKSVSWYQQVLGQGPQFIFQYYEKEERGRGNFPDRFSARQFPNYSSELNVNALLLGDSALYLCASSLGQEKGYTFGSGTRLTVV.

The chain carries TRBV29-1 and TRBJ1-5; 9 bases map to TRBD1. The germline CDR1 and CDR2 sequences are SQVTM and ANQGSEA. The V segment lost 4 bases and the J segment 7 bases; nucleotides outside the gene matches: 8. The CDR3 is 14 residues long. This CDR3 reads CSVALQGAFQPQHF. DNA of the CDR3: TGCAGCGTTGCCTTACAGGGGGCCTTCCAGCCCCAGCATTTT.

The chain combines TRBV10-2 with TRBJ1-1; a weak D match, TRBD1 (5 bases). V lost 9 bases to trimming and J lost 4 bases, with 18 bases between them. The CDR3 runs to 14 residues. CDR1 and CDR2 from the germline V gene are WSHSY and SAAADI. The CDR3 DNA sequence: TGCGCCAGTGGCACGGGTCAGGGCAGCACTGAAGCTTTCTTT. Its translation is CASGTGQGSTEAFF.

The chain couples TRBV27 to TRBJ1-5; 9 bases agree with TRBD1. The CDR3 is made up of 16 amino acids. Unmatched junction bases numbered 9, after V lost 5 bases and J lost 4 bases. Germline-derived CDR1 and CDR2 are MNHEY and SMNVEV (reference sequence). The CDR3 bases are TGTGCCAGCAGTCCTGGACAGGGGATGATGAATCAGCCCCAGCATTTT. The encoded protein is CASSPGQGMMNQPQHF.

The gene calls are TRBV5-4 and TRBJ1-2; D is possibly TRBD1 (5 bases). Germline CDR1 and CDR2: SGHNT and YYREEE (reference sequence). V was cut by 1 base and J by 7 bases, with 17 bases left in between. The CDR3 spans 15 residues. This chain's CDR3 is CASSLKGGRVGGYTF. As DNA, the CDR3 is TGTGCCAGCAGCTTGAAAGGTGGCAGGGTGGGTGGCTACACCTTC.

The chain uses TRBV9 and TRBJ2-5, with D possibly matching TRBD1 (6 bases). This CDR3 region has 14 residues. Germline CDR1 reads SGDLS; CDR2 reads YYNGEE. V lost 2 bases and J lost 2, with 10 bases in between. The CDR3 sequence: CASSVGAVQETQYF. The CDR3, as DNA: TGTGCCAGCAGCGTGGGGGCGGTGCAAGAGACCCAGTACTTC.

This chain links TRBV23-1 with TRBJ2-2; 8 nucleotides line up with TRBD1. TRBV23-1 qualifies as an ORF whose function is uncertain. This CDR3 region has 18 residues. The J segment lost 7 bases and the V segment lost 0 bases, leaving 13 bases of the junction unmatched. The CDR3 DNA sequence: TGCGCCAGCAGTCAATCGAAGACGGAACAGGGGGACTGCGGGGAGCTGTTTTTT. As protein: CASSQSKTEQGDCGELFF.

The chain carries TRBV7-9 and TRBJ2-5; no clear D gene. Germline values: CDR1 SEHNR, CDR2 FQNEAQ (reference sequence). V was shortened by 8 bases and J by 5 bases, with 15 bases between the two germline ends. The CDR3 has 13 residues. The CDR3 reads CASRYSSRETQYF. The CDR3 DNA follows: TGTGCCAGCCGGTACTCATCTCGGGAGACCCAGTACTTC.

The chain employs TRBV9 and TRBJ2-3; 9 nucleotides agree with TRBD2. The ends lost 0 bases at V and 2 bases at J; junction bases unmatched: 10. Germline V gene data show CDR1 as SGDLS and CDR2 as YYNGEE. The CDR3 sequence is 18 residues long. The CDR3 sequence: CASSVVGGGTSPTDTQYF. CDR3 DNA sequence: TGTGCCAGCAGCGTAGTGGGGGGTGGGACTAGCCCCACAGATACGCAGTATTTT.

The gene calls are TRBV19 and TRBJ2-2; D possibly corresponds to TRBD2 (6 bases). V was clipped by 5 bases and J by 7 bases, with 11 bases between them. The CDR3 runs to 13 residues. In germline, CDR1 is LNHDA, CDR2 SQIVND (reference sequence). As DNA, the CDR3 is TGTGCCAGTAGTGGCGGGGTCTACGGGGAGCTGTTTTTT. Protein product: CASSGGVYGELFF.

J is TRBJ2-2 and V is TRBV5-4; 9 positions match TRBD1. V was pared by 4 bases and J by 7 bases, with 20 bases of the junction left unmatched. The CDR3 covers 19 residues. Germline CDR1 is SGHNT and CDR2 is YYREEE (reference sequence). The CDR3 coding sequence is TGTGCCAGCAGCCCAAAATACCTCCCCGGGACAGGGTCAGACGGGGAGCTGTTTTTT. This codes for CASSPKYLPGTGSDGELFF.

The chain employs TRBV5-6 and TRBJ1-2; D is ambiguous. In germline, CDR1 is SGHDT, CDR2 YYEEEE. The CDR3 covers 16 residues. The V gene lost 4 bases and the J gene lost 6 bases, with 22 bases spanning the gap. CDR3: CASSETGDAGIHGYTF. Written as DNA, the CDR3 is TGTGCCAGCAGCGAAACCGGCGACGCGGGAATACATGGCTACACCTTC.

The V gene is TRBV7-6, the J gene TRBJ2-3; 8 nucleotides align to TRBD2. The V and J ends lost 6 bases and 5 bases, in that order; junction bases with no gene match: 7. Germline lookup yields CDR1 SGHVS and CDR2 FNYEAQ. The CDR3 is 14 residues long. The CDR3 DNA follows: TGTGCCAGCAGGTCGCGGGGGGCCGGAGATACGCAGTATTTT. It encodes CASRSRGAGDTQYF.